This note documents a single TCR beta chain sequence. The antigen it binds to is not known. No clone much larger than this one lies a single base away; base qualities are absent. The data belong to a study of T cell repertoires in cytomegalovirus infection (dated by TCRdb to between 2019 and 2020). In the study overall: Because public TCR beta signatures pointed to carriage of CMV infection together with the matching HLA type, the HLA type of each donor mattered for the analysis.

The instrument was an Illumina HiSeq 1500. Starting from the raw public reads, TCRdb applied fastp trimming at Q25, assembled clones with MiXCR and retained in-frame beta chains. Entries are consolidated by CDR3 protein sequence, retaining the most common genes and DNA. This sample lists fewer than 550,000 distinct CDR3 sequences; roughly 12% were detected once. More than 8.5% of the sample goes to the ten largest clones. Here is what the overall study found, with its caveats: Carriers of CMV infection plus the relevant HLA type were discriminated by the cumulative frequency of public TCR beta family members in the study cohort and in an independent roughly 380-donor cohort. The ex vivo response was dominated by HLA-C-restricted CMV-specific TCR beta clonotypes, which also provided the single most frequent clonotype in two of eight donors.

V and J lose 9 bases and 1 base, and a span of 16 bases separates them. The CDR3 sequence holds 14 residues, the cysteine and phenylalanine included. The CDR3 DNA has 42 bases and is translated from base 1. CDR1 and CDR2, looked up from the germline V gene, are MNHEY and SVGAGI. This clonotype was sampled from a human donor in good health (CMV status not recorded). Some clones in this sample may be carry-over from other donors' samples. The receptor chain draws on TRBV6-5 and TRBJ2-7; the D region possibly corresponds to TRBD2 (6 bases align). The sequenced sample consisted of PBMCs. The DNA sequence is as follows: TGTGCCAGTCGTTCGGGACTCTGGTCCTACGAGCAGTACTTC. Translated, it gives CASRSGLWSYEQYF.